The 21 T cell receptor beta chains in this list originate from one sample, sequenced in a study of blood T cells in healthy people across ages. Using a J-beta primer mix together with a sample-barcoded 5' primer, a second PCR was run for about 6 to 11 cycles. TCRdb analysed the 5' RACE reads with MiXCR anew, one entry per CDR3 protein. This sample has a few hundred thousand distinct CDR3 sequences; roughly a quarter occur once, and the top ten carry under 4.5%. This sample also appeared in a second study, on T cells of mothers and their children.

What was sequenced was blood. The receptors stem from a boy aged 2-9 years in good health.

This clonotype was detected only a few times. This chain uses TRBV4-1 with TRBJ2-1; 11 bases line up with TRBD2. The CDR3 extends over 17 amino acids. Losses at the gene ends were 0 bases for V and 5 bases for J; bases not matched to a gene: 6. Germline loops: CDR1 MGHRA, CDR2 YSYEKL. The CDR3: CASSQEDSGRENNEQFF. In DNA form, the CDR3 reads TGCGCCAGCAGCCAAGAGGATAGCGGGAGGGAGAACAATGAGCAGTTCTTC.

This clonotype was detected a few times. The chain employs TRBV5-1 and TRBJ2-1, with 15 bases aligning to TRBD2. The J segment lost 2 bases and the V segment lost 4 bases, leaving 10 bases of the junction unmatched. The CDR3 spans 19 residues. Germline assignment: CDR1 SGHRS and CDR2 YFSETQ. The CDR3 nucleotides are TGCGCCAGCAGCCAAGGACTAGCGGGGGGGCCGCGGCCCTACAATGAGCAGTTCTTC. Translated, it gives CASSQGLAGGPRPYNEQFF.

The V and J genes are TRBV20-1 and TRBJ1-1; no clear D. CDR1 and CDR2 (germline): DFQATT, SNEGSKA (reference sequence). This CDR3 is built from 13 residues. V was pared by 1 base and J by 5 bases, with 11 bases between. The DNA of the CDR3 is TGCAGTGCTAGAGTACGCAAGGGAACTGAAGCTTTCTTT. It yields the protein CSARVRKGTEAFF.

V usage is TRBV7-2 and J usage is TRBJ2-1; TRBD1 might be the D (7 bases). Germline V CDR1 and CDR2: SGHTA, FQGNSA. This CDR3 is 13 amino acids long. The V end was cut by 4 bases, the J end by 8 bases, with 12 bases between. The CDR3 DNA reads TGTGCCAGCAGCTCCCAGGGGGGACATGAGCAGTTCTTC. Translation: CASSSQGGHEQFF.

V is TRBV4-1 and J is TRBJ1-3; D is undetermined. The germline CDR1 and CDR2 sequences are MGHRA and YSYEKL. The CDR3 sequence is 15 residues long. V was pared by 1 base and J by 2 bases, with 9 bases between. CDR3 bases: TGCGCCAGCAGCCAAGTAAGACCACCTGGAAACACCATATATTTT. Amino acids: CASSQVRPPGNTIYF.

This clonotype was seen only a few times. The chain couples TRBV27 to TRBJ1-2; weak D call: TRBD1 (6 bases). V dropped 2 bases and J dropped 7 bases, with 11 bases sitting between them. The CDR3 is made up of 13 amino acids. Germline values: CDR1 MNHEY, CDR2 SMNVEV (reference sequence). This CDR3 reads CASSLPGGGGYTF. The CDR3 nucleotides read TGTGCCAGCAGTTTACCGGGGGGCGGTGGCTACACCTTC.

This clonotype was detected only a few times. The chain employs TRBV5-5 and TRBJ2-1, with D perhaps matching TRBD2 (6 bases). The CDR3 contains 15 residues. Germline lookup yields CDR1 SGHKS and CDR2 YYEKEE (reference sequence). Trimming took 3 bases from V and 8 from J, leaving 18 bases between them. In DNA form, the CDR3 reads TGTGCCAGCAGCTCGAGGCAGGGACTTTACGATGAGCAGTTCTTC. Its translation is CASSSRQGLYDEQFF. The variable domain in full, with the rest retrieved from reference TRBV5-5 and TRBJ2-1, is DAGVTQSPTHLIKTRGQQVTLRCSPISGHKSVSWYQQVLGQGPQFIFQYYEKEERGRGNFPDRFSARQFPNYSSELNVNALLLGDSALYLCASSSRQGLYDEQFFGPGTRLTVL.

The chain's CDR3 is CASSEAGLAGGLPILQETQYF. The CDR3, as DNA: TGTGCCAGCAGTGAAGCGGGACTAGCGGGGGGCTTACCGATTCTCCAAGAGACCCAGTACTTC. This chain joins TRBV6-1 and TRBJ2-5; 15 bases map to TRBD2. J gave up 1 base and V 0 bases, and 12 bases lay outside the gene matches. The CDR3 contains 21 residues. The germline gives CDR1 MNHNS, CDR2 SASEGT.

The chain is built from TRBV30 and TRBJ2-3, with 10 bases aligning to TRBD2. Germline assignment: CDR1 GTSNPN and CDR2 SVGIG (reference sequence). Trimming took 2 bases from V and 0 from J; bases not matched to a gene: 5. The CDR3 is made up of 16 amino acids. The CDR3 here is CAWSSRAGGSTDTQYF. The CDR3 bases are TGTGCCTGGAGTTCTAGAGCGGGGGGGAGCACAGATACGCAGTATTTT.

The CDR3 spells CASSEAGALGNIQYF. The CDR3 nucleotides are TGTGCCAGCAGTGAAGCGGGGGCGCTGGGGAACATTCAGTACTTC. The rearrangement uses TRBV2 and TRBJ2-4; a possible D gene is TRBD1 (6 bases). Looked up from germline, CDR1 is SNHLY and CDR2 is FYNNEI. Trimming cost V 0 bases and J 7 bases, with 13 bases left between them. CDR3 length: 15 residues. Full variable domain (missing parts from reference TRBV2 and TRBJ2-4): EPEVTQTPSHQVTQMGQEVILRCVPISNHLYFYWYRQILGQKVEFLVSFYNNEISEKSEIFDDQFSVERPDGSNFTLKIRSTKLEDSAMYFCASSEAGALGNIQYFGAGTRLSVL.

This clonotype was seen a few times. The chain uses TRBV29-1 and TRBJ2-5; a weak D match, TRBD2 (6 bases). Deletions cut 4 bases from V and 1 base from J, with 19 bases between. The CDR3 runs to 16 residues. CDR1 is SQVTM and CDR2 is ANQGSEA in the germline V gene. The CDR3 DNA reads as TGCAGCGTTGCTCTGCGGGGCAGGGTCGGCCAAGAGACCCAGTACTTC. It encodes CSVALRGRVGQETQYF.

This chain connects TRBV7-2 to TRBJ2-5; 9 bases fit TRBD2. The J call is in doubt because the DNA end fits TRBJ2-7 better. There are 17 residues in the CDR3. Per germline, CDR1 SGHTA and CDR2 FQGNSA. The CDR3 protein is CASSLVAGELSSYEQYF. DNA of the CDR3: TGTGCCAGCAGCTTAGTAGCGGGAGAGTTAAGCTCCTACGAGCAGTACTTC.

This clonotype was detected a few times. V usage is TRBV6-6 and J usage is TRBJ2-5; possible D gene TRBD2, 5 bases. Germline CDR1 MNHNY, CDR2 SVGAGI (reference sequence). Trimming took off 0 bases at V and 5 bases at J, with 10 bases between the two ends. The CDR3 covers 14 residues. The CDR3, as DNA: TGTGCCAGCAGTTACTCGAGAGGGCTGGAGACCCAGTACTTC. Encoded protein: CASSYSRGLETQYF.

This clonotype was seen a few times. The chain carries TRBV7-6 and TRBJ2-2; 11 bases fit TRBD2. The germline V gene has CDR1 SGHVS and CDR2 FNYEAQ. The CDR3 contains 17 residues. The J segment lost 4 bases and the V segment lost 5 bases, leaving 9 bases of the junction unmatched. CDR3 residues: CASSQTSGRGFTGELFF. CDR3 nucleotides: TGTGCCAGCAGCCAAACTAGCGGGAGAGGGTTCACCGGGGAGCTGTTTTTT.

On this clonotype: A junction end diverges from the germline sequence, so it may reflect a read error. The rearrangement links TRBV12-5 to TRBJ2-2, with 8 positions matching TRBD2. This CDR3 is 16 amino acids long. Germline loops: CDR1 LGHNT, CDR2 FRNRAP. Here the CDR3 DNA reads TGTGCTAGTGCCCCCGATGCGGGGGGCAACACCGGGGAGTTGTTTTTT. Amino acids: CASAPDAGGNTGELFF. The variable domain in full, completed from reference TRBV12-5 and TRBJ2-2, reads DARVTQTPRHKVTEMGQEVTMRCQPILGHNTVFWYRQTMMQGLELLAYFRNRAPLDDSGMPKDRFSAEMPDATLATLKIQPSEPRDSAVYFCASAPDAGGNTGELFFGEGSRLTVL.

This clonotype has a handful of counts. The chain combines TRBV7-9 with TRBJ2-3; a weak D match, TRBD2 (6 bases). CDR3 length equals 16 residues. Germline V CDR1 and CDR2: SEHNR, FQNEAQ (reference sequence). V was clipped by 4 bases and J by 0 bases, with 14 bases between them. Written as DNA, the CDR3 is TGTGCCAGCAGCTCCCCCTCCGGGACTAGCACAGATACGCAGTATTTT. Its protein product is CASSSPSGTSTDTQYF.

This clonotype is a singleton in its sample. At one of its ends the junction is not consistent with the germline gene, which may arise from a read error. V usage is TRBV11-2 and J usage is TRBJ2-5, with a weak D call TRBD2 (5 bases). Per the germline V gene, CDR1 is SGHAT and CDR2 is FQNNGV. The CDR3 is 15 amino acids. CDR3 in DNA: TGTGCCAGCAGCTTAGGGCCTAGCTGGGCAGAGACCCGGTACTTC. It translates to CASSLGPSWAETRYF.

In this sample, this clonotype turned up a few times. The chain carries TRBV3-1 and TRBJ2-5; perhaps TRBD2 as D (5 bases). The last part of the DNA fits TRBJ2-1 better; the J call may be wrong. This CDR3 comprises 15 residues. The germline gives CDR1 LGHDT, CDR2 YNNKEL (reference sequence). CDR3 coding DNA: TGTGCCAGCAGCCAAGAAGTTGGGAGACACAATGAGCAGTTCTTC. It encodes CASSQEVGRHNEQFF.

This clonotype was observed many times. This sequence joins TRBV6-1 and TRBJ1-2; D is unclear. Germline CDR1 MNHNS, CDR2 SASEGT. The ends were cut back, 1 base at V and 6 bases at J, with 9 bases in the middle. The CDR3 is made up of 13 amino acids. This CDR3 reads CASSEGGSHGYTF. In DNA form, the CDR3 reads TGTGCCAGCAGTGAAGGAGGGTCCCATGGCTACACCTTC.

This clonotype was counted only a few times. The chain employs TRBV6-5 and TRBJ2-3, with TRBD2 as a possible D gene (6 bases). V was clipped by 0 bases and J by 0 bases, with 13 bases between them. Germline CDR1 MNHEY, CDR2 SVGAGI. The CDR3 spans 17 residues. The CDR3: CASSYSRRGTSTDTQYF. The CDR3 DNA reads TGTGCCAGCAGTTACTCGAGGCGCGGGACTAGCACAGATACGCAGTATTTT.

This rearrangement joins TRBV12-3 or TRBV12-4 to TRBJ1-3, with 7 bases fitting TRBD1. The CDR3 loop spans 15 amino acids. Trimming cost V 10 bases and J 0 bases; bases outside gene matches: 9. The CDR3 sequence is CATRETGASGNTIYF. The CDR3 nucleotides are TGTGCCACTCGCGAAACAGGGGCCTCTGGAAACACCATATATTTT.